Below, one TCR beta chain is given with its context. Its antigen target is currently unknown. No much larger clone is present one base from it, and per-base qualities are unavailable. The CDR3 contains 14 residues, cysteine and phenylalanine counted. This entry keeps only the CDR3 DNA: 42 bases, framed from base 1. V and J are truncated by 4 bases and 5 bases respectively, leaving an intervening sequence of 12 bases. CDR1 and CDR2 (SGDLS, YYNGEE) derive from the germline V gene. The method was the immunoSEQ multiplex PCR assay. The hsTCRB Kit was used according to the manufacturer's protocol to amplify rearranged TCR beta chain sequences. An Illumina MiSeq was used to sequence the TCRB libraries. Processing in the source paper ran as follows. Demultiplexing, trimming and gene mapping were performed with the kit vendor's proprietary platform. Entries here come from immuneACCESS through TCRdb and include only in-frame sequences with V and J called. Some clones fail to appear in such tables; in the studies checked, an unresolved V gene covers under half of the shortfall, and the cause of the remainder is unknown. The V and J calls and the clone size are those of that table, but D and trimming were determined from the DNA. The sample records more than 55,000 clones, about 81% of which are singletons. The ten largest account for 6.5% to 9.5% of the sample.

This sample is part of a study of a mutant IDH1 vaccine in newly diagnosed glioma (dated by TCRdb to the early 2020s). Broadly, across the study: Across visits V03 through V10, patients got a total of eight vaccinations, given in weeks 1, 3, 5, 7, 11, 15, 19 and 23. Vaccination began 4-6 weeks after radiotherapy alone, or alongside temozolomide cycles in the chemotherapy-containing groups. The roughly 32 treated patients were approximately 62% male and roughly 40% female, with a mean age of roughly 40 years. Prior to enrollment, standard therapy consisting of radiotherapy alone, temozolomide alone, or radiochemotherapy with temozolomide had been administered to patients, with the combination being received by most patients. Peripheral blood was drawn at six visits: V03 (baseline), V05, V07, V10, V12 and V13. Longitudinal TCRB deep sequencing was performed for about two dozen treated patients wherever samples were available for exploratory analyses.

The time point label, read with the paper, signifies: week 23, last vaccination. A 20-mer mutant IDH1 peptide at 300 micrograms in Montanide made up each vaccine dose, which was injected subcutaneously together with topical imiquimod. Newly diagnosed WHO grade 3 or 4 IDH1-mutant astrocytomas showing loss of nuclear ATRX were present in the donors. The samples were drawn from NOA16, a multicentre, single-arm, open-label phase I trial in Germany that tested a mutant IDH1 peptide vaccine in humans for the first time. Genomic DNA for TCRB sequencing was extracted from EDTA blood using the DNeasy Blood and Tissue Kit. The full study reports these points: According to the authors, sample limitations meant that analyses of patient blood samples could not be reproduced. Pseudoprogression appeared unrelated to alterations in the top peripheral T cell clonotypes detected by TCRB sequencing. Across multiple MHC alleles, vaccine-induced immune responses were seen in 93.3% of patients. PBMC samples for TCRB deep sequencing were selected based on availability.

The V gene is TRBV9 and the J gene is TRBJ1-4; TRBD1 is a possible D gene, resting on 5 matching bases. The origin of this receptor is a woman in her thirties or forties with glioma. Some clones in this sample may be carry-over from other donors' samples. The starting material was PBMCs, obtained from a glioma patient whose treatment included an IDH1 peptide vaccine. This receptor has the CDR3 CASSSGPPNEKLFF. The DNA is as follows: TGTGCCAGCAGCTCGGGACCGCCGAATGAAAAACTGTTTTTT.